A selection of T cell receptor beta chains follows, all from one sample in a study of T cell changes during pregnancy in multiple sclerosis. Some clones are missing from TCRdb's copy, which holds only in-frame ones; the method was immunoSEQ multiplex PCR. The sample consists of around 30,000 clones, roughly 90% of them appearing once. The source was CD8+ T cells from peripheral blood mononuclear cells, collected in the third trimester of pregnancy. Every receptor here comes from a female donor with multiple sclerosis, enrolled in a pregnancy study. The CDR3 runs from the conserved cysteine through the conserved F or W. A D gene is named only where the DNA matches it firmly. Size values are once, few and many counts, or a class for expanded clones, and some rows have none.

>TRBJ2-7|TRBD1|-|TRBV11-2
TGTGCCAGCAGCTTAGGGACAGGGGGCATCTACGAGCAGTACTTC
CASSLGTGGIYEQYF
>TRBJ2-2|TRBD1|-|TRBV6-4
TGTGCCAGCAGTGTCGGACAGGGGACCGGGGAGCTGTTTTTT
CASSVGQGTGELFF
>TRBJ2-7|TRBD1|-|TRBV27
TGTGCCAGCAGTTTCCCGGGACAGGGGGAGTACGAGCAGTACTTC
CASSFPGQGEYEQYF
>TRBJ2-1|TRBD1|-|TRBV4-1
TGCGCCAGCAGTTTCAGACAGGGGGCAGGGGAGCAGTTCTTC
CASSFRQGAGEQFF
>TRBJ2-2|-|-|TRBV6-5
TGTGCCAGCAGTTACTCGCTGCAGGGCGTCGTCGGGGAGCTGTTTTTT
CASSYSLQGVVGELFF
>TRBJ1-1|-|-|TRBV9
TGTGCCAGCAGCGTAGTCGACGGGGAGACTGAAGCTTTCTTT
CASSVVDGETEAFF
>TRBJ2-7|-|-|TRBV9
TGTGCCAGTGCTCGCTCGCACGGAGGCCCCTACGAGCAGTACTTC
CASARSHGGPYEQYF
>TRBJ1-6|TRBD1|-|TRBV15
TGTGCCACCAGCGAAAGGGGGCGGTGGACCTATAATTCACCCCTCCACTTT
CATSERGRWTYNSPLHF
>TRBJ1-1|-|-|TRBV30
TGTGCCTGGAGCTTGAACACTGAAGCTTTCTTT
CAWSLNTEAFF
>TRBJ1-2|-|-|TRBV21-1
TGTGCCAGCAGCCAAATTATCAGGGTTGGCTACACCTTC
CASSQIIRVGYTF
>TRBJ1-2|-|-|TRBV19
TGTGCCAGTAGTCCCCTCTCGACAGACCGCTATGGCTACACCTTC
CASSPLSTDRYGYTF
>TRBJ2-3|TRBD2|-|TRBV13
TGTGCCAGCAGCTCCTCTAGCGGGAATAGCACAGATACGCAGTATTTT
CASSSSSGNSTDTQYF
>TRBJ2-3|TRBD2|many|TRBV27
TGTGCCAGCAGGGAAGGACTAGCGGGGAACCCGAGCACAGATACGCAGTATTTT
CASREGLAGNPSTDTQYF
>TRBJ1-4|-|-|TRBV10-2
TGCGCCAGCAGTGAGGGAGTAGATCTGTTTTTT
CASSEGVDLFF
>TRBJ2-1|-|-|TRBV29-1
TGCAGCGCCCCCCCAGGACAGAGCAATGAGCAGTTCTTC
CSAPPGQSNEQFF
>TRBJ1-2|-|-|TRBV27
TGTGCCAGCAGTTTAGGGGGAGGTCTCTATGGCTACACCTTC
CASSLGGGLYGYTF
>TRBJ1-4|TRBD1|-|TRBV27
TGTGCCAGCAGTTTTACAGGGGGCTCTAATGAAAAACTGTTTTTT
CASSFTGGSNEKLFF
>TRBJ1-2|TRBD1|once|TRBV7-9
TGTGCCAGCAGCTTACTGGGACAGGGGGGGAACTATGGCTACACCTTC
CASSLLGQGGNYGYTF
>TRBJ1-4|-|-|TRBV2
TGTGCCAGCAGCTCTCCTAAGGAGGGTGGGGCTGAAAAACTGTTTTTT
CASSSPKEGGAEKLFF
>TRBJ2-7|TRBD1|-|TRBV7-2
TGTGCCAGCAGCTTCCGGGACAGATTGGAGCAGTACTTC
CASSFRDRLEQYF
>TRBJ1-5|-|-|TRBV2
TGTGCCAGCAGTGAAAGCGGGTATAGCAATCAGCCCCAGCATTTT
CASSESGYSNQPQHF
>TRBJ2-1|-|-|TRBV6-5
TGTGCCAGCAGTTACATCCGGGGTCCCTACAATGAGCAGTTCTTC
CASSYIRGPYNEQFF
>TRBJ2-3|TRBD2|-|TRBV5-6
TGTGCCAGCACCCTAGGGGTCGGCGGGGGGGGAGATACGCAGTATTTT
CASTLGVGGGGDTQYF
>TRBJ2-5|TRBD1|-|TRBV9
TGTGCCAGCAGCGTGGGGACAGGGGGTGGGGAGACCCAGTACTTC
CASSVGTGGGETQYF
>TRBJ2-3|TRBD2|-|TRBV2
TGTGCCAGCACGGGCGGGGGGGCCGTTTGGACAGATACGCAGTATTTT
CASTGGGAVWTDTQYF
>TRBJ1-2|-|-|TRBV5-6
TGTGCCAGCAGGTGGGGCAGCCTGGGCTATGGCTACACCTTC
CASRWGSLGYGYTF
>TRBJ1-6|-|-|TRBV27
TGTGCCAGCAGTTTATTGGGGTGGCGGCGGGAAGGTAATTCACCCCTCCACTTT
CASSLLGWRREGNSPLHF
>TRBJ2-1|TRBD1|-|TRBV15
TGTGCCACCAGCACCTTGCTGGTTGGACAGGGCGGCCTAGCCGCTTCCTTGGGCAATGAGCAGTTCTTC
CATSTLLVGQGGLAASLGNEQFF
>TRBJ2-7|TRBD2|-|TRBV13
TGTGCCAGCAGCTTACCCAGCGGGGCCAGCTCCTACGAGCAGTACTTC
CASSLPSGASSYEQYF
>TRBJ1-1|TRBD1|-|TRBV13
TGTGCCAGCAATTCCCCGACAGGGGACACTGAAGCTTTCTTT
CASNSPTGDTEAFF
>TRBJ2-7|TRBD1|-|TRBV5-1
TGCGCCAGCAGCCTTACCCCAGGGGGCATCTACGAGCAGTACTTC
CASSLTPGGIYEQYF
>TRBJ1-6|-|-|TRBV4-1
TGCGCCAGCAGCCATGTTGGACAGTCGGGTTCACCCCTCCACTTT
CASSHVGQSGSPLHF
>TRBJ2-3|TRBD2|-|TRBV2
TGTGCCAGCAAGACCAGCGGGGGGGCCGATACGCAGTATTTT
CASKTSGGADTQYF
>TRBJ2-3|TRBD2|-|TRBV6-5
TGTGCCAGCATTTCCCTAGCGGGGAACACAGATACGCAGTATTTT
CASISLAGNTDTQYF
>TRBJ2-5|TRBD2|-|TRBV5-1
TGCGCCAGCAGCTTAGCGGGGGGGCTGGAGACCCAGTACTTC
CASSLAGGLETQYF
>TRBJ1-3|TRBD1|-|TRBV19
TGTGCCAGTAGTATCATGACAGGGGGCATCTCTGGAAACACCATATATTTT
CASSIMTGGISGNTIYF
>TRBJ2-2|-|-|TRBV7-3
TGTGCCAGCAGCTTTCAGGGGCGTATTCCGAACACCGGGGAGCTGTTTTTT
CASSFQGRIPNTGELFF
>TRBJ1-3|-|-|TRBV14
TGTGCCAGCAGCCAGGGGATTGGGGCAAACACCATATATTTT
CASSQGIGANTIYF
>TRBJ2-1|TRBD2|medium-sized|TRBV27
TGTGCCAGCAGTCGCTCGACTAGCGGGTTTTATGAGCAGTTCTTC
CASSRSTSGFYEQFF
>TRBJ2-2|TRBD2|-|TRBV27
TGTGCCAGCAGTCCCCTCATAAGTCGGGAGCGGGGGGCCGGGGAGCTGTTTTTT
CASSPLISRERGAGELFF
>TRBJ2-2|TRBD2|-|TRBV7-9
TGTGCCAGCAGCCCCCCGAGCGGGGGGGCCGGGGAGCTGTTTTTT
CASSPPSGGAGELFF
>TRBJ1-1|TRBD1|-|TRBV7-9
TGTGCCAGCAGCTTAGAAGGGGGCCCTACTGAAGCTTTCTTT
CASSLEGGPTEAFF
>TRBJ2-7|-|-|TRBV19
TGTGCCAGTAGCTTTCAGGGGAGCTCCTACGAGCAGTACTTC
CASSFQGSSYEQYF
>TRBJ1-6|TRBD1|-|TRBV6-6
TGTGCCAGCAGTCCTTGGACAGGGGGAAATTCACCCCTCCACTTT
CASSPWTGGNSPLHF
>TRBJ1-1|-|-|TRBV7-2
TGTGCCAGCAGCCCAGGGTACACTGAAGCTTTCTTT
CASSPGYTEAFF
>TRBJ2-3|TRBD2|-|TRBV6-6
TGTGCCAGCAGTCCGGGACTAGACTTCGATACGCAGTATTTT
CASSPGLDFDTQYF
>TRBJ1-5|-|-|TRBV2
TGTGCCAGCAGTGAAGCACTGGACAGCTATAGCAATCAGCCCCAGCATTTT
CASSEALDSYSNQPQHF
>TRBJ2-3|-|-|TRBV5-4
TGTGCCAGCAGCCCCCCCTCGACAGATACGCAGTATTTT
CASSPPSTDTQYF
>TRBJ2-7|-|-|TRBV27
TGTGCCAGCAGTTTAGTGCTAGGGAGCGAGCAGTACTTC
CASSLVLGSEQYF
>TRBJ1-2|TRBD1|-|TRBV2
TGTGCCAGGACCAGTTCGAAGAGAGGGGGCCGATCTAACTATGGCTACACCTTC
CARTSSKRGGRSNYGYTF
>TRBJ1-5|-|once|TRBV7-8
TGTGCCAGCAGCTTTTCGGGCAATCAGCCCCAGCATTTT
CASSFSGNQPQHF
>TRBJ2-7|-|-|TRBV6-6
TGTGCCAGCAGTTATCTTGCGGGTGACGGCGAGCAGTACTTC
CASSYLAGDGEQYF
>TRBJ2-7|TRBD1|-|TRBV5-1
TGCGCCAGCAGCCAATCCGGGACAGGGCATCACGAGCAGTACTTC
CASSQSGTGHHEQYF
>TRBJ1-1|-|-|TRBV9
TGTGCCAGCGGAGCGATCAGCACTGAAGCTTTCTTT
CASGAISTEAFF
>TRBJ2-5|TRBD2|-|TRBV7-9
TGTGCCAGCAGCCCGACTAGCGGGGGGCAGTTTGAGACCCAGTACTTC
CASSPTSGGQFETQYF
>TRBJ1-2|-|-|TRBV30
TGTGCCTGGAGCGATGGGGGGATCGACTATGGCTACACCTTC
CAWSDGGIDYGYTF
>TRBJ1-1|-|-|TRBV19
TGTGCCAGTAGTATACAGGGGCCCACTGAAGCTTTCTTT
CASSIQGPTEAFF
>TRBJ1-5|TRBD1|-|TRBV7-9
TGTGCCAGCAGCCGCGACAGGGGCGTTAATCAGCCCCAGCATTTT
CASSRDRGVNQPQHF